This paragraph covers one TCR beta chain sequence. This clone is assessed as medium-sized (0.01 to 0.1%). Its recognized antigen is unknown. No much larger clone exists at a distance of one base, and base qualities are not known. The record originates from a study of OX40 agonist ivuxolimab in advanced cancers. Context from the whole study: The costimulatory receptor OX40 (CD134) was targeted by ivuxolimab, a fully human IgG2 agonistic monoclonal antibody. Intravenous ivuxolimab was administered to patients every 2 weeks at six dose levels: 0.01, 0.1, 0.3, 1.5, 3 and 10 mg/kg. Of the 50 to 55 patients in dose escalation, 19 had hepatocellular carcinoma, around 15 had melanoma, 9 had renal cell carcinoma and 9 had head and neck cancer. In the dose-escalation cohort, around four fifths of patients were male, and the mean age was about 55 years, with a range of about 20 to 90. Prior anti-PD-1, anti-PD-L1 or anti-CTLA-4 therapy was permitted, and checkpoint inhibitors had been received by 30% to 40% of dose-escalation patients. Partial responses occurred in three dose-escalation patients: two with cutaneous melanoma and one with hepatocellular carcinoma. Peripheral TCRbeta sequencing aimed to test whether ivuxolimab altered TCR sequence diversity and caused clonal T-cell expansion. The monotherapy dose-escalation portion (N ≈ 56 patients) of the phase I ivuxolimab trial is reported in the paper.

What the work shows at the level of the full study, not this receptor alone: On average, CD8+ T cells showed more expanded clones than CD4+ T cells after ivuxolimab. Which antigens the clonally expanded peripheral T cells were specific for was not determined. In partial responders in the 0.1-3.0 mg/kg groups, normalized peripheral clonal expansion was found to be among the lowest, especially among CD8+ T cells. Low levels of normalized T-cell clonal expansion were also seen in some patients who did not respond. At doses from 0.1 to 3.0 mg/kg, clonal expansion was seen in both CD4+ and CD8+ blood T cells between baseline and week 6.

The trial excluded patients who had a history of autoimmune disease or were on systemic immunosuppression. Peripheral blood for TCR sequencing was collected from all dose cohorts at baseline, on cycle 4 day 1, and on cycle 7 day 1. The samples were drawn from a first-in-human, open-label, multicenter phase I dose-escalation trial of ivuxolimab. Adults with locally advanced or metastatic melanoma, renal cell, hepatocellular, or head and neck squamous cell carcinoma were enrolled in the trial. Before TCR sequencing, CD4+ T cells and CD8+ T cells were sorted from peripheral blood as separate populations. V is reduced by 3 bases and J by 7 bases, leaving a spacing of 12 bases between them. From the cysteine up to the phenylalanine, the CDR3 has a length of 13 residues. Of the read, only the CDR3 DNA is kept; its 39 bases are in frame from base 1. From the germline V gene (reference sequence), CDR1 is MNHEY and CDR2 is SMNVEV.

Genomic DNA was extracted from sorted cells for sequencing of the TCRbeta CDR3 region. The immunoSEQ Assay was used to sequence the TCRbeta CDR3 regions. The clones in this table, taken by TCRdb from immuneACCESS, are in-frame only. Not every clone is retained; where verified, under half of the shortfall comes from an unresolved V gene, and the cause of the rest is unknown. This sample holds some 45,000 clones; around 84% were observed only once. The top ten clonotypes cover 21% of the sample. The receptor comes from an adult with an advanced solid tumor such as melanoma, head and neck, liver or kidney cancer. The chain uses TRBV27 and TRBJ1-2, and TRBD1 may be the D gene, going by 6 matching bases. This specimen was CD4+ or CD8+ T cells sorted from blood, taken in a trial of the OX40 agonist ivuxolimab. CDR3 loop: CASSFPAGAGYTF. The DNA sequence follows: TGTGCCAGCAGTTTCCCCGCGGGGGCTGGCTACACCTTC.